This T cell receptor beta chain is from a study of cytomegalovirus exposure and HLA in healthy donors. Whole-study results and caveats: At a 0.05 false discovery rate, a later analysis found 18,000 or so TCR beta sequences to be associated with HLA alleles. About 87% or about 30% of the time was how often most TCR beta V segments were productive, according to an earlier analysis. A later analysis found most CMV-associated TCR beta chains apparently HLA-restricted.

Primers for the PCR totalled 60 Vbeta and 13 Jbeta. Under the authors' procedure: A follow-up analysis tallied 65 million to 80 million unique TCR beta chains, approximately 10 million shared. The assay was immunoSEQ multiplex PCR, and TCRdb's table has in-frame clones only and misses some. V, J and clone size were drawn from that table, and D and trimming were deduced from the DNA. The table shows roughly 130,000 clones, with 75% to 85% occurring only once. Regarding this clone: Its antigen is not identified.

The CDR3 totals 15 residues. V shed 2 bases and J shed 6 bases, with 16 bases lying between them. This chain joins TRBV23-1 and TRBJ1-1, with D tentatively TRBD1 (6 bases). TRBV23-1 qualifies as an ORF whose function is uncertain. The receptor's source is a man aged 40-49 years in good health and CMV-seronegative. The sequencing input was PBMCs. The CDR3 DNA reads TGCGCCAGCAGTCAAGCCAGACAGGACCCAGCTGAAGCTTTCTTT. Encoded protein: CASSQARQDPAEAFF.